This TCR beta chain was documented in a study of identical twins. Germline CDR1 is DFQATT and CDR2 is SNEGSKA (reference sequence). This CDR3 has 18 amino acids. Trimming at V came to 3 bases and at J to 0 bases, leaving 13 bases not matched to a gene. TCRdb reprocessed the 5' RACE reads via MiXCR and lists one record per CDR3 protein. The sample lists under 1 million distinct CDR3 sequences, roughly an eighth seen once, with around 1.6% in the top ten. These data were likewise used in another study, on yellow fever vaccine responses in identical twins.

The TCR comes from a young woman in good health. Material for sequencing was PBMCs. This chain connects TRBV20-1 to TRBJ2-1; 8 bases are shared with TRBD2. The DNA for the CDR3 is TGCAGTGCTAGGGCTAGCGGGTGGTCTTCTACCTCCTACAATGAGCAGTTCTTC. Its protein product is CSARASGWSSTSYNEQFF.